The following is a T cell receptor beta chain sequence with its context. Antigen: not known. This sample is drawn from a study of OX40 agonist ivuxolimab in advanced cancers. Study-wide background: Ivuxolimab, which patients received intravenously every 2 weeks, was dosed at 0.01 to 10 mg/kg.

Study findings and constraints: What antigens the expanded peripheral T cells recognized was never established.

Autoimmune disease history or systemic immunosuppression led to patient exclusion. V trimming: 5 bases; J trimming: 11 bases; junction bases outside the gene matches: 13. From germline, CDR1 is MDHEN and CDR2 SYDVKM. The CDR3 sequence is 15 residues long. TCRdb keeps only in-frame clones here, not all; method: immunoSEQ multiplex PCR. The data hold 45,000 to 60,000 clones, with about nine tenths observed a single time. This specimen was CD4+ or CD8+ T cells sorted from blood, taken in a trial of the OX40 agonist ivuxolimab. This chain connects TRBV28 to TRBJ2-5, with 11 bases lining up with TRBD2. The TCR originated in an adult with an advanced solid tumor such as melanoma, head and neck, liver or kidney cancer. CDR3 sequence (DNA): TGTGCCAGCAGTACCCCCGGGACTAGCGGACTGGAGCAGTACTTC. It specifies CASSTPGTSGLEQYF.